Here is one T cell receptor beta chain with its context. The sample belongs to a study of sequential checkpoint blockade in melanoma. Here immunoSEQ multiplex PCR was the method, and the copy in TCRdb shows in-frame clones only, minus some. The repertoire includes more than 9,500 clones, just under 75% of them detected once, and roughly a sixth sits in the top ten. Treatment: randomized to nivolumab then ipilimumab (arm A) or the reverse (arm B). Live CD3+CD8+ CD19− CD56− cells were sorted from PBMCs. Per germline, CDR1 LGHNA and CDR2 YNFKEQ. J gave up 4 bases and V 1 base, and 1 base lay outside the gene matches. This CDR3 comprises 15 residues.

This TCR came from a human donor with melanoma. This chain joins TRBV4-2 and TRBJ2-5; 12 positions agree with TRBD2. The specimen was CD8+ T cells sorted from blood (inferred from file names), collected from a patient given nivolumab and ipilimumab in sequence. The CDR3 nucleotides are TGTGCCAGCAGCCAAGGGACTAGCGGGGCAGAGACCCAGTACTTC. The encoded protein is CASSQGTSGAETQYF.